Presented here are 28 T cell receptor beta chains from one specimen sequenced in a study of blood T cell repertoires in COVID-19. Sequencing used immunoSEQ multiplex PCR; TCRdb keeps in-frame clones, though not all of them. The sample lists about 85,000 clones; nearly 90% were seen once. The sample taken for sequencing was peripheral blood. These receptors all stem from an elderly woman with active or convalescent COVID-19.

This chain joins TRBV29-1 and TRBJ1-4; 8 nucleotides line up with TRBD1. This CDR3 spans 12 amino acids. In germline, CDR1 is SQVTM, CDR2 ANQGSEA. V lost 4 bases, J lost 10 bases, and 5 bases stayed unmatched. The CDR3 protein is CSVAGQGGKLFF. CDR3 nucleotides: TGCAGCGTTGCCGGACAGGGAGGAAAACTGTTTTTT.

The genes are TRBV7-3 and TRBJ1-3, with TRBD1 matching 7 bases. Trimming at V came to 5 bases and at J to 4 bases, leaving 5 bases not matched to a gene. This CDR3 region has 14 residues. Germline loops: CDR1 SGHTA, CDR2 FQGTGA. In DNA, the CDR3 is TGTGCCAGCAGCCCACAGGGGACCGGAAACACCATATATTTT. Amino acid sequence: CASSPQGTGNTIYF.

The chain has TRBV12-5 and TRBJ1-5; D might be TRBD1 (6 bases). V shed 5 bases and J shed 6 bases, with 11 bases lying between them. This CDR3 comprises 13 residues. CDR1 and CDR2 from the germline V gene are LGHNT and FRNRAP. CDR3 DNA: TGTGCTAGTGGTGCAGGGGCTATTCAGCCCCAGCATTTT. Translated: CASGAGAIQPQHF.

The chain is built from TRBV30 and TRBJ1-5; tentatively, D is TRBD1 (6 bases). Looked up from germline, CDR1 is GTSNPN and CDR2 is SVGIG (reference sequence). CDR3 length: 16 amino acids. V shed 0 bases and J shed 2 bases, with 14 bases lying between them. The CDR3 sequence is CAWSVRGGRGNQPQHF. CDR3 DNA sequence: TGTGCCTGGAGTGTACGTGGGGGCCGGGGCAATCAGCCCCAGCATTTT.

Only one count was recorded for this clone. The rearrangement links TRBV7-2 to TRBJ2-7, with D maybe TRBD2 (6 bases). Trimming took 2 bases from V and 3 from J, leaving 11 bases between them. The CDR3 is 14 amino acids. CDR1 and CDR2 (germline): SGHTA, FQGNSA. This chain's CDR3 is CASSLNPGDYEQYF. The CDR3, as DNA: TGTGCCAGCAGCTTAAACCCGGGGGACTACGAGCAGTACTTC.

The V call is TRBV2, the J call TRBJ1-6; tentative D call: TRBD1 (5 bases). In germline, CDR1 is SNHLY, CDR2 FYNNEI. Between the trimmed V and J ends, which lost 4 bases and 9 bases, there was a span of 10 bases. This CDR3 is built from 13 residues. The CDR3 bases are TGTGCCAGCAGTGTTCAGGGTATTTCACCCCTCCACTTT. Its protein is CASSVQGISPLHF.

V and J are TRBV11-3 and TRBJ1-1, with no clear D. Between the trimmed V and J ends, which lost 3 bases and 1 base, there was a span of 6 bases. The CDR3 runs 13 residues. The germline V gene has CDR1 SGHNT and CDR2 YENEEA. CDR3 residues: CASSFSENTEAFF. CDR3 DNA: TGTGCCAGCAGCTTCTCAGAGAACACTGAAGCTTTCTTT. The full variable domain, completed using reference TRBV11-3 and TRBJ1-1, is EAGVVQSPRYKIIEKKQPVAFWCNPISGHNTLYWYLQNLGQGPELLIRYENEEAVDDSQLPKDRFSAERLKGVDSTLKIQPAELGDSAVYLCASSFSENTEAFFGQGTRLTVV.

CDR3 sequence reads: CASSLNAGGVTGELFF. The DNA for the CDR3 is TGTGCCAGCAGCTTAAACGCGGGAGGGGTCACCGGGGAGCTGTTTTTT. The rearrangement uses TRBV7-2 and TRBJ2-2, with 9 bases identical to TRBD2. Germline CDR1 SGHTA, CDR2 FQGNSA. V gave up 2 bases and J gave up 4 bases; unmatched junction bases: 5. The CDR3 totals 16 residues.

The genes are TRBV19 and TRBJ1-5, with 9 bases identical to TRBD1. The length of the CDR3 is 17 residues. CDR1 is LNHDA and CDR2 is SQIVND in the germline V gene (reference sequence). J lost 5 bases, V lost 4 bases, and 12 bases had no gene match. CDR3: CASSTRSTGGPHQPQHF. CDR3 in DNA: TGTGCCAGTAGTACCCGTTCGACAGGGGGTCCGCATCAGCCCCAGCATTTT.

The gene calls are TRBV6-5 and TRBJ1-5; D is unresolved. With 8 bases removed from V and 6 bases from J, the gap between germline ends came to 14 bases. The CDR3 is 13 amino acids. Per germline, CDR1 MNHEY and CDR2 SVGAGI. CDR3: CASSRKEFQPQHF. CDR3 bases: TGTGCCAGCTCCAGGAAGGAATTTCAGCCCCAGCATTTT.

The gene calls are TRBV24-1 and TRBJ1-2, with 7 positions matching TRBD1. Germline CDR1 and CDR2: KGHDR and SFDVKD. Trimming took 5 bases from V and 6 from J; bases not matched to a gene: 8. There are 14 residues in the CDR3. The CDR3 DNA reads TGTGCCACCAGTGCCCCGGAGGGGGCACATGGCTACACCTTC. Residues: CATSAPEGAHGYTF.

This clone was picked up one time. J is TRBJ2-2 and V is TRBV19; the match to TRBD2 covers 8 bases. CDR3 size: 22 residues. With V trimmed by 10 bases and J by 8 bases, 36 bases remained unmatched. Germline V gene data show CDR1 as LNHDA and CDR2 as SQIVND (reference sequence). CDR3 bases: TGTGCCAAGGAGGTGAATAAACAGACTAGTTTGAGCACCGGGAGGGATACGGGGGAGCTGTTTTTT. This codes for CAKEVNKQTSLSTGRDTGELFF.

The V call is TRBV25-1, the J call TRBJ1-2; 8 nucleotides line up with TRBD1. The ends lost 4 bases at V and 6 bases at J; junction bases unmatched: 10. Germline CDR1 MGHDK, CDR2 SYGVNS. This CDR3 has 15 amino acids. The CDR3 protein is CASSVPGQEVNGYTF. CDR3 DNA sequence: TGTGCCAGCAGTGTTCCGGGACAGGAAGTGAATGGCTACACCTTC.

The rearrangement links TRBV18 to TRBJ2-2, with D perhaps matching TRBD2 (5 bases). The CDR3 consists of 17 residues. Germline CDR1 reads KGHSH; CDR2 reads LQKENI. The V and J ends lost 0 bases and 4 bases respectively, with 15 bases between them. The CDR3 bases are TGTGCCAGCTCACCACCATTTAGGGCTGCGGGCACCGGGGAGCTGTTTTTT. Translation gives CASSPPFRAAGTGELFF.

J is TRBJ1-2 and V is TRBV9; D remains ambiguous. The germline V and J ends were trimmed by 6 bases and 2 bases, with 14 bases remaining between them. The CDR3 has 14 residues. Per germline, CDR1 SGDLS and CDR2 YYNGEE. The CDR3 is CASTYGTGNYGYTF. The CDR3 coding sequence is TGTGCCAGCACCTACGGAACGGGGAACTATGGCTACACCTTC.

V usage is TRBV6-5 and J usage is TRBJ1-1; 7 bases are shared with TRBD1. This CDR3 is built from 15 residues. The germline CDR1 and CDR2 sequences are MNHEY and SVGAGI. Trimming removed 6 bases from V and 4 bases from J; junction bases left unmatched: 11. The CDR3 coding sequence is TGTGCCAGCAGAGGCGGCAGGGGGGCCTTCACTGAAGCTTTCTTT. Residues: CASRGGRGAFTEAFF.

The gene calls are TRBV19 and TRBJ2-1, with TRBD2 as a possible D gene (5 bases). CDR1 and CDR2 from the germline V gene are LNHDA and SQIVND (reference sequence). This CDR3 spans 16 amino acids. The V end was cut by 9 bases, the J end by 2 bases, with 20 bases between. CDR3 residues: CASRTLGDGTYNEQFF. For the CDR3, the DNA is TGTGCCAGCAGGACCCTCGGGGATGGCACCTACAATGAGCAGTTCTTC.

Sample share makes this clone medium-sized (0.01 to 0.1%). The V call is TRBV28, the J call TRBJ2-3, with 8 positions matching TRBD1. There are 13 residues in the CDR3. The J segment lost 6 bases and the V segment lost 5 bases, leaving 4 bases of the junction unmatched. The germline V gene has CDR1 MDHEN and CDR2 SYDVKM. The CDR3 bases are TGTGCCAGCAGTCAGGGGGCGCTGGATACGCAGTATTTT. The encoded protein is CASSQGALDTQYF.

V usage is TRBV20-1 and J usage is TRBJ2-7; 10 bases match TRBD1. J lost 6 bases, V lost 3 bases, and 11 bases had no gene match. Germline assignment: CDR1 DFQATT and CDR2 SNEGSKA (reference sequence). This CDR3 spans 15 amino acids. In DNA form, the CDR3 reads TGCAGTGCTAGTAATCCGGGACAGGGGAATGGCGAGCAGTACTTC. Translated, it gives CSASNPGQGNGEQYF.

The V gene is TRBV6-5, the J gene TRBJ2-4; D uncertain. CDR1 is MNHEY, CDR2 SVGAGI, per germline. V shed 0 bases and J shed 3 bases, with 6 bases lying between them. There are 14 residues in the CDR3. CDR3 bases: TGTGCCAGCAGTTACTCGGGCAGCAAAAACATTCAGTACTTC. Amino acid sequence: CASSYSGSKNIQYF.

The chain has TRBV6-5 and TRBJ2-5; the D gene is possibly TRBD1 (5 bases). V lost 4 bases and J 5 bases, leaving 11 bases between the germline ends. The CDR3 consists of 13 residues. Germline CDR1 and CDR2: MNHEY and SVGAGI. The CDR3 DNA reads TGTGCCAGCAGTTTCAGGGTCCAGGAGACCCAGTACTTC. It translates to CASSFRVQETQYF.

In DNA form, the CDR3 reads TGTGCCAGCCTAGACAGGGTTTATTCACCCCTCCACTTT. This codes for CASLDRVYSPLHF. The chain couples TRBV2 to TRBJ1-6; 7 nucleotides agree with TRBD1. The CDR3 runs to 13 residues. In germline, CDR1 is SNHLY, CDR2 FYNNEI. The junction had 6 bases not matched to a gene; V was cut back by 8 bases and J by 8 bases.

The rearrangement joins TRBV12-3 or TRBV12-4 to TRBJ1-5; D is undetermined. With 6 bases removed from V and 10 bases from J, the gap between germline ends came to 10 bases. The CDR3 runs to 11 residues. The CDR3, as DNA: TGTGCCAGCAGAACTAATGGACCCCAGCATTTT. It translates to CASRTNGPQHF.

This chain connects TRBV13 to TRBJ2-7, with D possibly matching TRBD1 (6 bases). CDR3 length: 12 amino acids. Germline-derived CDR1 and CDR2 are PRHDT and FYEKMQ (reference sequence). The V end lost 5 bases, the J end lost 6 bases, and 11 bases lay between the germline ends. The CDR3: CASSPLQGEQYF. The CDR3 bases are TGTGCCAGCAGCCCATTACAGGGCGAGCAGTACTTC.

This rearrangement joins TRBV10-3 to TRBJ2-1, with TRBD1 matching 12 bases. Losses at the gene ends were 4 bases for V and 14 bases for J; bases not matched to a gene: 12. The CDR3 loop spans 15 amino acids. From germline, CDR1 is ENHRY and CDR2 SYGVKD. CDR3 residues: CAISGSGTGGAGEFF. CDR3 DNA sequence: TGTGCCATCAGTGGATCCGGGACAGGGGGCGCCGGGGAGTTCTTC.

Within the sample, this clone is medium-sized. The V gene is TRBV5-5, the J gene TRBJ2-7; weak D call: TRBD1 (6 bases). The CDR3 has 12 amino acids. Per the germline V gene, CDR1 is SGHKS and CDR2 is YYEKEE (reference sequence). Trimming left V 8 bases short and J 3 bases short, with 12 bases between. The CDR3 DNA is TGTGCCAGTGGCAGGGGAAGCTACGAGCAGTACTTC. It codes for CASGRGSYEQYF. Complete variable domain (other parts from reference TRBV5-5 and TRBJ2-7): DAGVTQSPTHLIKTRGQQVTLRCSPISGHKSVSWYQQVLGQGPQFIFQYYEKEERGRGNFPDRFSARQFPNYSSELNVNALLLGDSALYLCASGRGSYEQYFGPGTRLTVT.

The rearrangement uses TRBV7-3 and TRBJ2-3, with 7 bases fitting TRBD2. The CDR3 runs 15 residues. The J segment lost 2 bases and the V segment lost 2 bases, leaving 4 bases of the junction unmatched. Germline CDR1 SGHTA, CDR2 FQGTGA. CDR3 loop: CASSLGLADTDTQYF. As DNA, the CDR3 is TGTGCCAGCAGCTTAGGCCTAGCGGACACAGATACGCAGTATTTT.

V gene TRBV5-8 combines with J gene TRBJ2-3; TRBD1 matches at 8 bases. Unmatched junction bases numbered 6, after V lost 4 bases and J lost 2 bases. CDR3 length: 15 residues. Germline CDR1 and CDR2: SGHTS and YDEGEE. In DNA form, the CDR3 reads TGTGCCAGCAGCCTCGGACAGGGAAACACAGATACGCAGTATTTT. Its protein product is CASSLGQGNTDTQYF.